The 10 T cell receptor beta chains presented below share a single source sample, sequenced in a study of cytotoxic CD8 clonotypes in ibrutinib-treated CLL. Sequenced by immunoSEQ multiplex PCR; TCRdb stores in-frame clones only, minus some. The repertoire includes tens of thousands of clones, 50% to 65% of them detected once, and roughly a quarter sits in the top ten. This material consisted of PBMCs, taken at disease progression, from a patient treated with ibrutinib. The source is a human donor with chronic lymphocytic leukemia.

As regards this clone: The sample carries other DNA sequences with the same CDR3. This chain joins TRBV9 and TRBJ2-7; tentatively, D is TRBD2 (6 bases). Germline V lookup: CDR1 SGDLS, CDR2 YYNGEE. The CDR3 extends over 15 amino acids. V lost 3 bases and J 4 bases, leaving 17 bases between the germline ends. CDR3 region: CASSASGLPSYEQYF. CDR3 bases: TGTGCCAGCAGCGCCTCCGGACTACCAAGTTACGAGCAGTACTTC.

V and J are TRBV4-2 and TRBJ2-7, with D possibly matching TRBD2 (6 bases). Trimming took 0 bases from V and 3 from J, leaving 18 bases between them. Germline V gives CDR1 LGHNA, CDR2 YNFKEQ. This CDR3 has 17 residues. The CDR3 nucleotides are TGTGCCAGCAGCCAAGAGCTAACCGGGACTGGGGGCTACGAGCAGTACTTC. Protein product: CASSQELTGTGGYEQYF.

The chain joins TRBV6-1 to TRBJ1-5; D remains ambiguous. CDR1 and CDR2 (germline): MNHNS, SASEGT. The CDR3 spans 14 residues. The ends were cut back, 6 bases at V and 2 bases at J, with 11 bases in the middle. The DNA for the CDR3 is TGTGCCAGCAGGACTGAGGGTGGCAATCAGCCCCAGCATTTT. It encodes CASRTEGGNQPQHF.

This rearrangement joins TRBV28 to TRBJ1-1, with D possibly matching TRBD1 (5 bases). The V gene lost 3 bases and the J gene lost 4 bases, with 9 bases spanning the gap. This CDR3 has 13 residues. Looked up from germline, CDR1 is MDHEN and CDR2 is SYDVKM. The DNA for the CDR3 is TGTGCCAGCAGTTTTGGGGGGAGCACTGAAGCTTTCTTT. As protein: CASSFGGSTEAFF.

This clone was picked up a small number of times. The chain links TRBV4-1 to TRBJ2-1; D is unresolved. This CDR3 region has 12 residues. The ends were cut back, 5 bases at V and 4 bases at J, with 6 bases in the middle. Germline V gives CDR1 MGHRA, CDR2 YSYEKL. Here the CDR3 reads CASSYRYNEQFF. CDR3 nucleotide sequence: TGCGCCAGCAGCTACCGGTACAATGAGCAGTTCTTC.

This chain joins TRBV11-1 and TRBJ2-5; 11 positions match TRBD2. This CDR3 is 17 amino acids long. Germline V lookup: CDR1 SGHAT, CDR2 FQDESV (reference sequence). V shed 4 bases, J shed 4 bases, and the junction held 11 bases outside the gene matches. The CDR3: CASSSSPGLAARETQYF. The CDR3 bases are TGTGCCAGCAGCTCGAGCCCGGGACTAGCGGCGCGAGAGACCCAGTACTTC. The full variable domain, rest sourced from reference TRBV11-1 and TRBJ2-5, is EAEVAQSPRYKITEKSQAVAFWCDPISGHATLYWYRQILGQGPELLVQFQDESVVDDSQLPKDRFSAERLKGVDSTLKIQPAELGDSAMYLCASSSSPGLAARETQYFGPGTRLLVL.

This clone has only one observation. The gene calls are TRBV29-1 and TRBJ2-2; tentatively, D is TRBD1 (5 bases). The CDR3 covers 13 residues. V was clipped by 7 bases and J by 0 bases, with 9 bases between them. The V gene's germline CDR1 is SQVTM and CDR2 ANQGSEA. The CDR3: CSAGNANTGELFF. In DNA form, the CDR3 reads TGCAGCGCAGGGAACGCGAACACCGGGGAGCTGTTTTTT.

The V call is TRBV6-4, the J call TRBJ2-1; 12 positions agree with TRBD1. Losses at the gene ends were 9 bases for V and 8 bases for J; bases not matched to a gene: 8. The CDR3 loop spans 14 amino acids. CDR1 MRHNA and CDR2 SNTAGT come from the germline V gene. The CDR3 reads CASKPGQGAYEQFF. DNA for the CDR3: TGTGCCAGTAAACCGGGACAGGGGGCATATGAGCAGTTCTTC.

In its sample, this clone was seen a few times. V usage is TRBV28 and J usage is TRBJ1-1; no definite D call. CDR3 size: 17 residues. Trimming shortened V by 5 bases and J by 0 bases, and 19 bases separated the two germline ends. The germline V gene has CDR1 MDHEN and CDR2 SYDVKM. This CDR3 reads CASSLEFVGKVNTEAFF. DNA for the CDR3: TGTGCCAGCAGTCTCGAGTTCGTGGGGAAGGTGAACACTGAAGCTTTCTTT.

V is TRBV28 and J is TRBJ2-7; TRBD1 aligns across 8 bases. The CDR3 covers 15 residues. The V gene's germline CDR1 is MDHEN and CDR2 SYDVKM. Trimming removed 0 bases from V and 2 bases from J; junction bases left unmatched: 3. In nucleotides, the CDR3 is TGTGCCAGCAGTTTATGGGACAGGGCCCCCTACGAGCAGTACTTC. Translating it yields CASSLWDRAPYEQYF.